Listed here are 3 T cell receptor beta chains from one sample, sequenced in a study of blood T cell repertoires in COVID-19. The repertoire was sequenced with immunoSEQ multiplex PCR; TCRdb's copy has only in-frame clones and lacks some. The sample holds around 300,000 clones, 85% seen once. Sequenced input: peripheral blood. These receptors were taken from a human donor in a cohort sampled during active COVID-19.

This chain connects TRBV9 to TRBJ1-6; TRBD1 might be the D (5 bases). Germline V gene lookup returns CDR1 SGDLS and CDR2 YYNGEE. The CDR3 is 14 amino acids. Trimming left V 1 base short and J 7 bases short, with 9 bases between. The CDR3: CASSVQGWNSPLHF. The CDR3 coding sequence is TGTGCCAGCAGCGTACAGGGTTGGAATTCACCCCTCCACTTT.

This chain joins TRBV30 and TRBJ2-7; 9 bases match TRBD2. V was pared by 0 bases and J by 4 bases, with 4 bases of the junction left unmatched. Germline V lookup: CDR1 GTSNPN, CDR2 SVGIG (reference sequence). This CDR3 comprises 14 residues. This CDR3 is CAWSVGGGGYEQYF. CDR3 DNA sequence: TGTGCCTGGAGTGTTGGCGGGGGGGGATACGAGCAGTACTTC.

Points on this clone: One end of the junction fails to match germline, which may point to a read error. The chain recombines TRBV4-1 with TRBJ1-1, with D possibly being TRBD1 (5 bases). The CDR3 has 13 amino acids. Germline lookup yields CDR1 MGHRA and CDR2 YSYEKL. The CDR3 DNA sequence: TGCGCCAGCAGTCTGGACAAGAACGCTGAAGCTTTCTTT. It is translated as CASSLDKNAEAFF.